This T cell receptor (beta chain) was identified in a study of cytomegalovirus exposure and HLA in healthy donors. V lost 3 bases to trimming and J lost 4 bases; unmatched junction nucleotides: 8. Per germline, CDR1 KGHSH and CDR2 LQKENI. This CDR3 has 17 amino acids. Primers: 60 Vbeta forward and 13 Jbeta reverse. Libraries were prepared by immunoSEQ multiplex PCR; TCRdb keeps only in-frame clonotypes and omits some of them. The table has about 60,000 clones, about 71% seen once. The TCR was taken from a woman aged 60-70 years in good health and CMV-seropositive. The specimen was PBMCs. This chain links TRBV18 with TRBJ2-6; 8 bases fit TRBD1. CDR3 nucleotide sequence: TGTGCCAGCTCACCTCCAAGACAGGGGTCCGGGGCCAACGTCCTGACTTTC. It specifies CASSPPRQGSGANVLTF.